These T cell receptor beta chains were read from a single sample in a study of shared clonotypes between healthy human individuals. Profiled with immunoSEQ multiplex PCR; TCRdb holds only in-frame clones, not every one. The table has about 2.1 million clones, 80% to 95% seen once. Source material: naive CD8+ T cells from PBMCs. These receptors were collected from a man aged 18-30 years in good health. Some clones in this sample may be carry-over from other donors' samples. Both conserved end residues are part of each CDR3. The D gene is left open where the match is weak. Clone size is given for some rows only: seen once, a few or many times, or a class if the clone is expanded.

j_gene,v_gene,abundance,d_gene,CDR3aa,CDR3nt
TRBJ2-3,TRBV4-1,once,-,CASTQSRVAAALDTQYF,TGCGCCAGCACCCAGTCCCGAGTAGCGGCCGCATTAGATACGCAGTATTTT
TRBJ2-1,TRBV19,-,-,CASSMARDRVSHGSEQFF,TGTGCCAGTAGTATGGCCCGCGACAGGGTTTCCCACGGGAGTGAGCAGTTCTTC
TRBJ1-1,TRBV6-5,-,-,CASSYGGGTEAFF,TGTGCCAGCAGTTACGGGGGGGGCACTGAAGCTTTCTTT
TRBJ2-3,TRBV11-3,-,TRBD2,CASSAGLASTDTQYF,TGTGCCAGCAGCGCGGGACTAGCGAGCACAGATACGCAGTATTTT
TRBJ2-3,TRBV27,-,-,CASIEPGASGTDTQYF,TGTGCCAGCATCGAACCAGGGGCGTCTGGCACAGATACGCAGTATTTT
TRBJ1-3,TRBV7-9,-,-,CASSKKQGIPGNTIYF,TGTGCCAGCAGCAAAAAACAGGGTATCCCTGGAAACACCATATATTTT
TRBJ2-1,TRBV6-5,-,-,CASRESESSYNEQFF,TGTGCCAGCAGAGAAAGCGAGAGCTCCTACAATGAGCAGTTCTTC
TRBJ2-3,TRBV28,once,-,CASSLKTDTQYF,TGTGCCAGCAGTTTAAAGACAGATACGCAGTATTTT
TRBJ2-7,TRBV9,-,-,CASSPTARSHEQYF,TGTGCCAGCAGCCCCACAGCCCGTAGCCACGAGCAGTACTTC
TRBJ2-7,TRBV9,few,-,CASSAPGPEQYF,TGTGCCAGCAGTGCCCCCGGTCCCGAGCAGTACTTC